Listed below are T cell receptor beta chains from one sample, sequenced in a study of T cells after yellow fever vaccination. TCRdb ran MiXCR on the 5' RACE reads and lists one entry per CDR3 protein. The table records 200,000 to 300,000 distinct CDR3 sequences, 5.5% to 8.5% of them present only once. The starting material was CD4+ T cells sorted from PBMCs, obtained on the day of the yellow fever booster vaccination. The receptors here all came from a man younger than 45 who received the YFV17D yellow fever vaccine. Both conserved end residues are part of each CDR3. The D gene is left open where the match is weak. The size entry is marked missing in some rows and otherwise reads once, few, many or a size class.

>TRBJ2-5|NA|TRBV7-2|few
CASSGQSGETQYF
TGTGCCAGCAGCGGCCAATCCGGAGAGACCCAGTACTTC
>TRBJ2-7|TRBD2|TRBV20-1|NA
CCASASGRAVFYEQYF
TGCTGTGCTAGTGCTAGCGGGAGGGCCGTGTTCTACGAGCAGTACTTC
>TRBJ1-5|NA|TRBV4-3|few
CASSQETGFSQPQHF
TGCGCCAGCAGCCAAGAAACAGGGTTTAGTCAGCCCCAGCATTTT
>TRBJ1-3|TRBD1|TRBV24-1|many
CATSEGGQGTGNTIYF
TGTGCCACCAGTGAAGGGGGACAGGGGACTGGAAACACCATATATTTT
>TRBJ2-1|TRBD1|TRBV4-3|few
CASSYPGGPTNNEQFF
TGCGCCAGCAGCTATCCAGGGGGTCCCACAAACAATGAGCAGTTCTTC
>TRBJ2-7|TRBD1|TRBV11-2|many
CASSSPDRGHEQYF
TGTGCCAGCAGCTCCCCCGACAGGGGTCACGAGCAGTACTTC
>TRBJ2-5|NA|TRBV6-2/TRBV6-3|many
CASSYSRASLQETQYF
TGTGCCAGCAGTTACTCGAGGGCGAGTTTACAAGAGACCCAGTACTTC
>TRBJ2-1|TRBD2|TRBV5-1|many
CASSLYPPGLAGGNEQFF
TGCGCCAGCAGCTTGTACCCCCCCGGACTAGCGGGAGGCAATGAGCAGTTCTTC
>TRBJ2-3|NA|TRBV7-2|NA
CASSRQAADTQYF
TGTGCCAGCAGCCGACAGGCCGCAGATACGCAGTATTTT
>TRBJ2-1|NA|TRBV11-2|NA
CASSLETGRVLYNEQFF
TGTGCCAGCAGCTTAGAGACTGGGCGGGTGTTATACAATGAGCAGTTCTTC
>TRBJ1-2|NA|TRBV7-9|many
CASGSWGYTF
TGTGCCAGCGGCTCTTGGGGCTACACCTTC
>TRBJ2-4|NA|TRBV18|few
CASSPGTDKNIQYF
TGTGCCAGCTCACCTGGGACGGATAAAAACATTCAGTACTTC
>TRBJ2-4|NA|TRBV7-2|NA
CASSLRGNSLAKNIQYF
TGTGCCAGCAGCTTAAGGGGAAACAGTCTAGCCAAAAACATTCAGTACTTC
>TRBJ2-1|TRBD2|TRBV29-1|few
CSVGRTSGKGQFF
TGCAGCGTTGGGCGAACTAGCGGTAAAGGGCAGTTCTTC
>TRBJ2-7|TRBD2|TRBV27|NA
CASTGLSSGRYEQYF
TGTGCCAGCACCGGACTCTCCAGCGGGAGGTACGAGCAGTACTTC
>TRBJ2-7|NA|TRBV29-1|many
CSVEEQRDYEQYF
TGCAGCGTTGAAGAACAGAGAGACTACGAGCAGTACTTC
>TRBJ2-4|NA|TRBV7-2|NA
CASSPSRETLAKNIQYF
TGTGCCAGCAGCCCCAGTCGGGAAACCCTAGCCAAAAACATTCAGTACTTC
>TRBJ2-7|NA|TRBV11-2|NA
CASSLDLRGAYEQYF
TGTGCCAGCAGCTTAGATCTGCGCGGGGCCTACGAGCAGTACTTC
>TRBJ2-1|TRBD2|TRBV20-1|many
CSAWTSGSYRGSYNEQFF
TGCAGTGCTTGGACTAGCGGGAGTTATAGGGGATCCTACAATGAGCAGTTCTTC
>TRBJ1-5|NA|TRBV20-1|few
CSASPSNQPQHF
TGCAGTGCTAGTCCCAGCAATCAGCCCCAGCATTTT
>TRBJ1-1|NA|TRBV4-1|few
CASSQGGNTEAFF
TGCGCCAGCAGCCAGGGGGGGAACACTGAAGCTTTCTTT
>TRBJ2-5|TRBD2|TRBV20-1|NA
CSARTSSSGRTTQYF
TGCAGTGCCAGGACTAGCTCGAGTGGTAGAACGACCCAGTACTTC
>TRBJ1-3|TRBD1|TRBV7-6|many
CASSLGSTGSGNTIYF
TGTGCCAGCAGCTTAGGCTCGACAGGGAGCGGAAACACCATATATTTT
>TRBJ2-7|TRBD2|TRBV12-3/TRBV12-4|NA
CASSFFTGTSGSYEQYF
TGTGCCAGCAGTTTTTTCACCGGGACTAGCGGTTCCTACGAGCAGTACTTC